Each of the 17 T cell receptor beta chains below was sequenced from the same sample in a study of CD8 T cells in ankylosing spondylitis. Study findings and constraints: In ankylosing spondylitis blood, a motif of roughly 8 highly homologous TCR beta variants appeared characteristic.

Their cognate antigens are unknown. TCRdb passed the 5' RACE reads through MiXCR, listing each CDR3 protein once. The table shows about 220,000 distinct CDR3 sequences, with roughly 18% occurring only once. Sequences were obtained from blood, either unsorted or a sorted T cell fraction (not recorded which). All receptors come from a male donor with ankylosing spondylitis.

The sample holds a few counts of this clonotype. The V call is TRBV7-2, the J call TRBJ2-3, with 10 nucleotides matching TRBD2. Germline V gives CDR1 SGHTA, CDR2 FQGNSA. V was clipped by 4 bases and J by 3 bases; unmatched bases: 10. The CDR3 spans 17 residues. The CDR3 DNA reads TGTGCCAGCAGCTCCTCCCCGCCGGGACTAGCGACAGATACGCAGTATTTT. Encoded protein: CASSSSPPGLATDTQYF.

For the CDR3, the DNA is TGTGCCAGCAGTGACGGTGCAACCAGCAATCAGCCCCAGCATTTT. This encodes CASSDGATSNQPQHF. The chain is built from TRBV25-1 and TRBJ1-5; D not resolved. V was trimmed by 3 bases and J by 1 base, leaving 10 bases between them. Germline CDR1 is MGHDK and CDR2 is SYGVNS. The CDR3 is 15 amino acids. The complete variable domain, with remaining parts taken from reference TRBV25-1 and TRBJ1-5, reads EADIYQTPRYLVIGTGKKITLECSQTMGHDKMYWYQQDPGMELHLIHYSYGVNSTEKGDLSSESTVSRIRTEHFPLTLESARPSHTSQYLCASSDGATSNQPQHFGDGTRLSIL.

This clonotype turned up a few times. V usage is TRBV11-2 and J usage is TRBJ2-7; the D is unclear. Germline CDR1 SGHAT, CDR2 FQNNGV. The CDR3 runs 11 residues. The V gene lost 3 bases and the J gene lost 9 bases, with 9 bases spanning the gap. For the CDR3, the DNA is TGTGCCAGCAGCTTTGTCGGTGGGCAGTACTTC. This encodes CASSFVGGQYF.

This clonotype was counted between two and nine times. This chain uses TRBV7-9 with TRBJ2-5; 7 nucleotides match TRBD2. The CDR3 runs to 15 residues. The junction had 11 bases not matched to a gene; V was cut back by 5 bases and J by 5 bases. The V gene's germline CDR1 is SEHNR and CDR2 FQNEAQ (reference sequence). CDR3 bases: TGTGCCAGCAGCCACCTAGCGGATTGGGGGGAGACCCAGTACTTC. Its translation is CASSHLADWGETQYF. The full variable domain, completed using reference TRBV7-9 and TRBJ2-5, is DTGVSQNPRHKITKRGQNVTFRCDPISEHNRLYWYRQTLGQGPEFLTYFQNEAQLEKSRLLSDRFSAERPKGSFSTLEIQRTEQGDSAMYLCASSHLADWGETQYFGPGTRLLVL.

Only a few counts were recorded for this clonotype. Its ends do not fully match the called genes, so a read error is possible. The rearrangement uses TRBV12-3 or TRBV12-4 and TRBJ1-2; D is possibly TRBD1 (5 bases). The CDR3 spans 15 residues. The DNA for the CDR3 is TGTGCCAGCACCCCTACCCGGGACGCCTACTATGGCTGCACCTTC. It codes for CASTPTRDAYYGCTF.

The sample holds a few counts of this clonotype. The chain combines TRBV4-1 with TRBJ1-2, with TRBD1 matching over 9 bases. The V gene end was trimmed by 1 base and the J gene end by 3 bases; junction bases not matched to a gene: 3. The CDR3 runs to 15 residues. CDR1 is MGHRA and CDR2 is YSYEKL in the germline V gene. CDR3 in DNA: TGCGCCAGCAGCCAAGTGGGACAGGGATACTATGGCTACACCTTC. It yields the protein CASSQVGQGYYGYTF.

The chain has TRBV3-1 and TRBJ2-1; TRBD2 matches 12 bases. J was trimmed by 6 bases and V by 1 base; bases with no gene match: 4. Germline values: CDR1 LGHDT, CDR2 YNNKEL (reference sequence). The CDR3 has 16 amino acids. DNA for the CDR3: TGTGCCAGCAGCCAAGTTCTAGCGGGAGGGCCCAATGAGCAGTTCTTC. Its protein product is CASSQVLAGGPNEQFF.

The genes are TRBV6-4 and TRBJ2-1, with D unresolved. V lost 2 bases and J lost 7, with 9 bases in between. This CDR3 is 13 amino acids long. Germline V gives CDR1 MRHNA, CDR2 SNTAGT. CDR3 bases: TGTGCCAGCAGTGACGGGGTGGATAATGAGCAGTTCTTC. This translates into CASSDGVDNEQFF.

The table lists this clonotype with a few counts. The V and J genes are TRBV7-8 and TRBJ2-5, with D possibly matching TRBD2 (6 bases). Germline V gene data show CDR1 as SGHVS and CDR2 as FQNEAQ. There are 17 residues in the CDR3. Trimming cost V 5 bases and J 5 bases, with 24 bases left between them. The CDR3 loop reads CASSLRAAGGPGETQYF. DNA for the CDR3: TGTGCCAGCAGCCTTAGGGCGGCAGGAGGGCCGGGGGAGACCCAGTACTTC.

The chain couples TRBV27 to TRBJ1-6, with a possible D match to TRBD1 (5 bases). V lost 3 bases, J lost 2 bases, and 8 bases lay in between. CDR1 and CDR2 from the germline V gene are MNHEY and SMNVEV (reference sequence). This CDR3 is built from 15 residues. CDR3 region: CASSFGATYNSPLHF. The DNA of the CDR3 is TGTGCCAGCAGTTTCGGGGCAACCTATAATTCACCCCTCCACTTT.

This sequence joins TRBV4-1 and TRBJ1-1; D possibly corresponds to TRBD1 (6 bases). Germline assignment: CDR1 MGHRA and CDR2 YSYEKL. Trimming shortened V by 1 base and J by 6 bases, and 9 bases separated the two germline ends. The CDR3 runs to 13 residues. CDR3: CASSQVGGPEAFF. The DNA for the CDR3 is TGCGCCAGCAGCCAAGTGGGGGGCCCTGAAGCTTTCTTT.

This clonotype occurred a few times. This chain connects TRBV12-3 or TRBV12-4 to TRBJ2-7; a weak D match, TRBD1 (7 bases). Between the trimmed V and J ends, which lost 7 bases and 2 bases, there was a span of 18 bases. The CDR3 has 15 residues. The CDR3 bases are TGTGCCAGCACCGACCGCGGGACAGCCCCCTACGAGCAGTACTTC. This encodes CASTDRGTAPYEQYF.

This chain connects TRBV6-1 to TRBJ2-1; the D call may be TRBD1 or TRBD2 (8 bases each). The CDR3 length is 16 residues. The germline V gene has CDR1 MNHNS and CDR2 SASEGT. Trimming stripped 6 bases from V and 4 bases from J, with 19 bases between. The CDR3 nucleotides read TGTGCCAGCAGCCGGACAGGGCCGGGGGGGTACAATGAGCAGTTCTTC. Its protein is CASSRTGPGGYNEQFF.

This sequence joins TRBV5-1 and TRBJ2-3; D remains unclear. With 5 bases removed from V and 4 bases from J, the gap between germline ends came to 14 bases. This CDR3 has 14 amino acids. The germline gives CDR1 SGHRS, CDR2 YFSETQ. CDR3 in amino acids: CASSLGFIPDTQYF. The CDR3 region has the DNA TGCGCCAGCAGTCTCGGTTTTATCCCAGATACGCAGTATTTT.

This CDR3 reads CASSEAGPGGATEAFF. In nucleotides, the CDR3 is TGTGCCAGCAGTGAAGCGGGGCCAGGGGGCGCCACTGAAGCTTTCTTT. The V call is TRBV2, the J call TRBJ1-1, with 8 bases that match TRBD1. There are 16 residues in the CDR3. Germline lookup yields CDR1 SNHLY and CDR2 FYNNEI. The trim removed 0 bases at V and 4 bases at J, leaving 7 bases unmatched.

A few counts support this clonotype. CDR3 DNA: TGTGCCAGCAGCTTAGTGGCTAGCGGGAGTAATGAGCAGTTCTTC. This codes for CASSLVASGSNEQFF. The chain carries TRBV7-3 and TRBJ2-1, with TRBD2 matching over 10 bases. The CDR3 totals 15 residues. V was clipped by 2 bases and J by 7 bases; unmatched bases: 5. Germline V gene sequence: CDR1 SGHTA, CDR2 FQGTGA.

The V and J genes are TRBV6-2 or TRBV6-3 and TRBJ1-4; D is undetermined. Germline CDR1 is MNHEY and CDR2 is SVGEGT. V was cut by 6 bases and J by 1 base, with 9 bases left in between. The CDR3 contains 14 residues. The CDR3 loop is CASSSGGTNEKLFF. As DNA, the CDR3 is TGTGCCAGCAGCTCTGGAGGAACTAATGAAAAACTGTTTTTT.